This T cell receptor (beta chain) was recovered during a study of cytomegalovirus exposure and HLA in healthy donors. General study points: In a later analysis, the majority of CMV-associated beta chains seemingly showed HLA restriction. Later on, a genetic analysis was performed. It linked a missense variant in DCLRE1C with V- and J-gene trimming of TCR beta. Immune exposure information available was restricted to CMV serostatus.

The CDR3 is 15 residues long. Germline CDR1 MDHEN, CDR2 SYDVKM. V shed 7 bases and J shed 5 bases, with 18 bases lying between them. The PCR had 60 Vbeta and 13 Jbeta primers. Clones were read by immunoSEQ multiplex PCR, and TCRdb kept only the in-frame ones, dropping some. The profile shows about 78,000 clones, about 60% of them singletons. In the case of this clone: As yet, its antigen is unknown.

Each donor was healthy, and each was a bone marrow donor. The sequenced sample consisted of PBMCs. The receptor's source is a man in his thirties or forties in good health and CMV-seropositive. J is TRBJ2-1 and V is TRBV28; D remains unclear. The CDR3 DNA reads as TGTGCCAGCAAACAGAGCAGCTCGTTGAACAATGAGCAGTTCTTC. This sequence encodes CASKQSSSLNNEQFF.